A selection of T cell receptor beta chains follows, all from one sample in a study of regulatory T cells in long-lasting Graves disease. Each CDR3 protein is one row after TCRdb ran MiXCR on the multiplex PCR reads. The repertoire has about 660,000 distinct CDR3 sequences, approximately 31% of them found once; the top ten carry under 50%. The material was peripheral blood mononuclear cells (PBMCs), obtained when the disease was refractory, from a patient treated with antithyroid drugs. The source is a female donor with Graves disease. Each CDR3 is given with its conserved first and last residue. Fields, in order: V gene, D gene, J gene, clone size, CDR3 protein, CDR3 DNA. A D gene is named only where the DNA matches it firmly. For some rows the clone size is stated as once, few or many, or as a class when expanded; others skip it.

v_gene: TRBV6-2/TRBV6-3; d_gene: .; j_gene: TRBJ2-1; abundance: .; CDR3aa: CASSDPPPYNEQFF; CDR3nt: TGTGCCAGCAGTGATCCCCCCCCCTACAATGAGCAGTTCTTC
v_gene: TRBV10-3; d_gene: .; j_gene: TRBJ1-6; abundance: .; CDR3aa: CAISEPAFGPNSPLHF; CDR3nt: TGTGCCATCAGTGAGCCGGCATTCGGCCCTAATTCACCCCTCCACTTT
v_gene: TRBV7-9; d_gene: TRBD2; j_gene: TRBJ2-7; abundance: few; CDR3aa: CASRSLTSGMVSHEQYF; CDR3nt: TGTGCCAGCAGATCCTTGACTAGCGGGATGGTCTCCCACGAGCAGTACTTC
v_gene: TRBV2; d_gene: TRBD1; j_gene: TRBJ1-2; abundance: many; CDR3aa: CASPGGWVYGYTF; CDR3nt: TGTGCCAGCCCAGGGGGCTGGGTCTATGGCTACACCTTC
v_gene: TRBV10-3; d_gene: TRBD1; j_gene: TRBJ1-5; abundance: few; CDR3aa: CAISGGQGHQPQHF; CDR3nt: TGTGCCATCAGTGGGGGACAGGGCCATCAGCCCCAGCATTTT
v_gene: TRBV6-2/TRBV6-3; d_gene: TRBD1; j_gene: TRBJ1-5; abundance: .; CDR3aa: CASRHTAGQGNITQPQHF; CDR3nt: TGTGCCAGCAGACACACCGCGGGACAGGGGAACATCACTCAGCCCCAGCATTTT
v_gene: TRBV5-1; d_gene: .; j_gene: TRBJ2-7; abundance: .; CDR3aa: CASSSGKNYEQYF; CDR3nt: TGCGCCAGCAGCTCCGGGAAGAACTACGAGCAGTACTTC
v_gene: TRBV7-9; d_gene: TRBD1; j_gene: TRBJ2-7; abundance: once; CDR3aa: CASSSRDRGEYEQYF; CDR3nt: TGTGCCAGCAGCTCCCGGGACAGGGGGGAATACGAGCAGTACTTC
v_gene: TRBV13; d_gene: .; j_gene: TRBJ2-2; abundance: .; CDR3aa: CASTLAGRNTGELFF; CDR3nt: TGTGCCAGCACGCTGGCGGGACGGAACACCGGGGAGCTGTTTTTT
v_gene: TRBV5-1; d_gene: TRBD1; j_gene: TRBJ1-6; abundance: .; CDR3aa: CASSDRVSPLHF; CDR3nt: TGCGCCAGCTCCGACAGGGTCTCACCCCTCCACTTT
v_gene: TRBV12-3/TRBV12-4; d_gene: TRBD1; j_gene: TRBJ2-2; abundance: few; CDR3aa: CASRTATGTGYTGELFF; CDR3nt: TGTGCCAGCAGGACCGCCACCGGGACAGGGTACACCGGGGAGCTGTTTTTT
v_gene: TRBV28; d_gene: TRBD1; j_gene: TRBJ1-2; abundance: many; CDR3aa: CASSLYGTAINYGYTF; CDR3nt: TGTGCCAGCAGTTTATATGGGACAGCAATTAACTATGGCTACACCTTC
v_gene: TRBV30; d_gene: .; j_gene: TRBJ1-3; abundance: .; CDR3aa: CAWSYGGNTIYF; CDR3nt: TGTGCCTGGAGTTACGGGGGAAACACCATATATTTT
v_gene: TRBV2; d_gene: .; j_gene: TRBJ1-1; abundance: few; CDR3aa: CASSEDTTNTEAFF; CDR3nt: TGTGCCAGCAGTGAGGACACCACAAACACTGAAGCTTTCTTT
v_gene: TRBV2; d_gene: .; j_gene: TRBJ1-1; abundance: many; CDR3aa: CASSEGHQNTEAFF; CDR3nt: TGTGCCAGCAGTGAGGGACACCAGAACACTGAAGCTTTCTTT
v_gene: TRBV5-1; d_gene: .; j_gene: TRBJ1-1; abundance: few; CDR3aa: CASSLELMGVTEAFF; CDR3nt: TGCGCCAGCAGCTTGGAATTGATGGGTGTCACTGAAGCTTTCTTT
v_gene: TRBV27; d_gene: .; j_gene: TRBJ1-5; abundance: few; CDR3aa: CASSLEGRRNQPQHF; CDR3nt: TGTGCCAGCAGTTTAGAAGGTAGGCGCAATCAGCCCCAGCATTTT
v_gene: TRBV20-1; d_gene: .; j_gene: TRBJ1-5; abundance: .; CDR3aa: CSARESVRDGYSNQPQHF; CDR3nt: TGCAGTGCTAGAGAAAGTGTACGGGACGGTTATAGCAATCAGCCCCAGCATTTT
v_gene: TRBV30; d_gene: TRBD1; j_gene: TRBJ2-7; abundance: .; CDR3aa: CAWSNRDRETYEQYF; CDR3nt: TGTGCCTGGAGTAACCGGGACAGGGAAACCTACGAGCAGTACTTC
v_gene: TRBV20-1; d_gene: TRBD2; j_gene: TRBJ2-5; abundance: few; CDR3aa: CSASRDWTSVQETQYF; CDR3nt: TGCAGTGCTAGTCGTGATTGGACTAGCGTCCAAGAGACCCAGTACTTC
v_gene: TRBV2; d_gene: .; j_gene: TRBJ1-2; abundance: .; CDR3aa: CASSEGGAGGYTF; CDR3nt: TGTGCCAGCAGTGAAGGGGGCGCGGGTGGCTACACCTTC
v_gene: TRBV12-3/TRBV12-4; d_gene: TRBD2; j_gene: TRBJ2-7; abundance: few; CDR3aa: CASSPRLAGYYEQYF; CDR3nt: TGTGCCAGCAGTCCCCGACTAGCGGGGTACTACGAGCAGTACTTC
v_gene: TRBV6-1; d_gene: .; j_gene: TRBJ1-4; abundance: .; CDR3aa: CASSESWGADEKLFF; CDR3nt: TGTGCCAGCAGTGAATCGTGGGGGGCGGATGAAAAACTGTTTTTT
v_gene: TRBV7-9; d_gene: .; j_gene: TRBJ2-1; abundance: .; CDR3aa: CASSSQDSDYNEQFF; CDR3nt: TGTGCCAGCAGCTCCCAGGACAGTGACTACAATGAGCAGTTCTTC
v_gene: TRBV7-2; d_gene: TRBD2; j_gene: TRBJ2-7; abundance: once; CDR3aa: CASSWGTSVSYEQYF; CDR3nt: TGTGCCAGCAGCTGGGGAACTAGCGTCTCCTACGAGCAGTACTTC
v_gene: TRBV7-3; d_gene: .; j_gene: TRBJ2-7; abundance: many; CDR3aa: CASSLAAGYYEQYF; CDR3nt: TGTGCCAGCAGCTTAGCGGCAGGTTACTACGAGCAGTACTTC
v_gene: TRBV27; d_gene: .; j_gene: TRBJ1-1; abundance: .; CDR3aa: CASSLLTRYTEAFF; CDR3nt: TGTGCCAGCAGTTTGCTGACGAGATACACTGAAGCTTTCTTT
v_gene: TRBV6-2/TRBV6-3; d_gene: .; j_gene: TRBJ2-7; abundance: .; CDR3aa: CASDRVGSYEQYF; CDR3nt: TGTGCCAGCGATAGGGTCGGCTCCTACGAGCAGTACTTC
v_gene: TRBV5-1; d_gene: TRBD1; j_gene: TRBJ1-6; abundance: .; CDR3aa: CASSPDRGYSPLHF; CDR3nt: TGCGCCAGCAGCCCCGACAGGGGATATTCACCCCTCCACTTT